Listed below are T cell receptor beta chains from one sample, sequenced in a study of chemoradiotherapy in HPV16-positive cancers. Profiled with immunoSEQ multiplex PCR; TCRdb holds only in-frame clones, not every one. The top ten hold 22% of the sample, which has 10,000 to 15,000 clones, approximately 89% seen once. Sequencing used blood, obtained from a patient who underwent chemoradiotherapy. These receptors were obtained from a human donor with HPV-associated anogenital cancer. CDR3s include the opening cysteine and the closing phenylalanine or tryptophan. A D gene is named only where the DNA matches it firmly. The size of a clone is reported for some rows only, either as once, few or many, or as a class for expanded clones.

cdr3_aa | cdr3_nt | v_call | d_call | j_call | clone_size
CASRDSRQARGTGELFF | TGTGCCAGTAGGGACTCCCGACAGGCCCGGGGCACCGGGGAGCTGTTTTTT | TRBV19 | . | TRBJ2-2 | .
CASNPGDSSEETQYF | TGTGCCAGCAACCCCGGGGACAGCTCTGAAGAGACCCAGTACTTC | TRBV6-1 | TRBD1 | TRBJ2-5 | .
CATSREWGRTWEQYF | TGTGCCACCAGCAGAGAATGGGGCAGGACGTGGGAGCAGTACTTC | TRBV15 | . | TRBJ2-7 | .
CASSAGDGLYEQYF | TGTGCCAGCAGCGCAGGGGACGGCCTCTACGAGCAGTACTTC | TRBV9 | . | TRBJ2-7 | .
CASSPGVGQGNEKLFF | TGCGCCAGCAGCCCGGGCGTGGGACAGGGGAATGAAAAACTGTTTTTT | TRBV5-1 | TRBD1 | TRBJ1-4 | .
CASSLVGAGGYNEQFF | TGTGCCAGCAGCTTAGTTGGGGCGGGAGGGTACAATGAGCAGTTCTTC | TRBV7-3 | TRBD2 | TRBJ2-1 | .
CASSPVTGQETQYF | TGTGCCAGCAGTCCCGTGACAGGGCAAGAGACCCAGTACTTC | TRBV27 | TRBD1 | TRBJ2-5 | .
CASSPGGSGANVLTF | TGTGCCAGCAGCCCTGGGGGCTCTGGGGCCAACGTCCTGACTTTC | TRBV7-7 | . | TRBJ2-6 | .
CASSSSGGTTDTQYF | TGTGCCAGCAGTTCTAGCGGGGGCACCACAGATACGCAGTATTTT | TRBV28 | TRBD2 | TRBJ2-3 | .
CASSSPSREDTGELFF | TGTGCCAGCAGCTCCCCCTCCCGGGAGGACACCGGGGAGCTGTTTTTT | TRBV7-9 | TRBD2 | TRBJ2-2 | .
CASSPLPGTGSEKLFF | TGTGCCAGCTCACCACTTCCCGGGACAGGGAGTGAAAAACTGTTTTTT | TRBV18 | TRBD1 | TRBJ1-4 | few
CASGPLYFYEQYF | TGTGCCAGCGGGCCTCTATATTTCTACGAGCAGTACTTC | TRBV7-2 | . | TRBJ2-7 | .
CASSFQGSSYNEQFF | TGCGCCAGCAGCTTCCAGGGGAGCTCCTACAATGAGCAGTTCTTC | TRBV5-1 | . | TRBJ2-1 | .